This T cell receptor beta chain was obtained from a study of blood T cells in healthy people across ages. The study's findings and limits: Changes in expanded clonotypes were possibly confounded, as the CMV status of donors was unknown.

Peripheral blood, roughly 9.1 milliliters per donor, was collected. A second PCR, run for about 7 to 11 cycles, used a sample-barcoded 5' primer plus a J-beta primer mix. TCRdb re-called the 5' RACE reads with MiXCR, one entry per CDR3 protein. Here the sample spans approximately 800,000 distinct CDR3 sequences, 20% to 30% being singletons. This clonotype was picked up many times. Its target is not known. In addition, the sample was reused for a study of T cells of mothers and their children. This second study says: Samples were obtained from three healthy Caucasian mothers and their six children. Reverse transcription into cDNA received all extracted RNA, at approximately 1.5 ug per 15 ul.

The sequence derives from a boy under 18 in good health. Material for sequencing was blood.

CDR3 nucleotide sequence: TGCAGTGCCCCGATCACTAGCTCTGAGCAGTTCTTC. It yields the protein CSAPITSSEQFF. The gene calls are TRBV20-1 and TRBJ2-1; TRBD2 is a possible D gene (6 bases). The ends were cut back, 6 bases at V and 9 bases at J, with 15 bases in the middle. This CDR3 is built from 12 residues. From germline, CDR1 is DFQATT and CDR2 SNEGSKA (reference sequence).